Reported below is one TCR beta chain. Its antigen is not identified. The data originate from a study of T cell repertoires in cytomegalovirus infection. Study-level background: CMV infection and matching HLA type were both indicated by public TCR beta signatures.

Study findings and constraints: In two of eight donors, the top clonotype was HLA-C-restricted CMV-specific.

CDR3 length: 14 amino acids. V dropped 5 bases and J dropped 5 bases, with 15 bases sitting between them. From germline, CDR1 is MDHEN and CDR2 SYDVKM. TCRdb re-analysed the reads in MiXCR, keeping a single row per CDR3 protein. This table holds a few hundred thousand distinct CDR3 sequences, about a sixth found once. The receptor was isolated from a human donor in good health (CMV status not recorded). Some clones in this sample may be carry-over from other donors' samples. The chain carries TRBV28 and TRBJ1-1; D is possibly TRBD1 (5 bases). The material sequenced was CD8+ T cells from PBMCs. CDR3 bases: TGTGCCAGCAGTGTCGCAGGGTCGTGGACTGAAGCTTTCTTT. Translating gives CASSVAGSWTEAFF. The whole variable domain, remainder taken from reference TRBV28 and TRBJ1-1, is DVKVTQSSRYLVKRTGEKVFLECVQDMDHENMFWYRQDPGLGLRLIYFSYDVKMKEKGDIPEGYSVSREKKERFSLILESASTNQTSMYLCASSVAGSWTEAFFGQGTRLTVV.